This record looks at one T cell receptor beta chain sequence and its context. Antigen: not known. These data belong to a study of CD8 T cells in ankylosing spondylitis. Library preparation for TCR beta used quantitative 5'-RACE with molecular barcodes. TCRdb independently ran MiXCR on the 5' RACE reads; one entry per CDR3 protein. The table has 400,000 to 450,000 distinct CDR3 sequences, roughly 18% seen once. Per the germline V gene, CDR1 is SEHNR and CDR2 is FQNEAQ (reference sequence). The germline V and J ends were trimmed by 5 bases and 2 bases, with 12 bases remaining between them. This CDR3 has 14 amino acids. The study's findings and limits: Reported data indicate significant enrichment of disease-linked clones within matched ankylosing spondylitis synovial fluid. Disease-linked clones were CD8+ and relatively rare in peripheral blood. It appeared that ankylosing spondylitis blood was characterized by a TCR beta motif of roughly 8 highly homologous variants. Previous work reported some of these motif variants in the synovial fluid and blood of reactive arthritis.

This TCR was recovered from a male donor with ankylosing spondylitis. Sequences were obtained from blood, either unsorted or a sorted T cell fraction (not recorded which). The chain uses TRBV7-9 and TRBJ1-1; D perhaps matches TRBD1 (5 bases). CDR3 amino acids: CASSSKGTNTEAFF. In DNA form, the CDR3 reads TGTGCCAGCAGCAGCAAAGGGACCAACACTGAAGCTTTCTTT.